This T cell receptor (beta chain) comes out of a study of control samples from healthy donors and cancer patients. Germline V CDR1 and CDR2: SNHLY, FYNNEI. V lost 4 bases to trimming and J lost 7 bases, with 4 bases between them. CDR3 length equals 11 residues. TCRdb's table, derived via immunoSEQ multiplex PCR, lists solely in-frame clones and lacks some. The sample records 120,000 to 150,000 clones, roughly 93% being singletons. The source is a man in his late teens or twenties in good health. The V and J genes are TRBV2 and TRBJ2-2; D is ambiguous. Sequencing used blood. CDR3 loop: CASSGYGELFF. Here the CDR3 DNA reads TGTGCCAGCAGTGGGTACGGGGAGCTGTTTTTT.